Listed below are T cell receptor beta chains from one sample, sequenced in a study of blood T cell repertoires in COVID-19. Libraries were prepared by immunoSEQ multiplex PCR; TCRdb keeps only in-frame clonotypes and omits some of them. The table lists a few hundred thousand clones, approximately 89% of them singletons. Sequenced: PBMCs or T cells enriched from blood (not recorded which). These receptors all come from a middle-aged woman who had been exposed to COVID-19. Both conserved end residues are part of each CDR3. A D gene is named only where the DNA matches it firmly. Rows give clone size only sometimes, using once, few, many, or a class for an expanded clone.

V gene	clone size	D gene	J gene	CDR3 DNA	CDR3 protein
TRBV6-5	few	NA	TRBJ1-1	TGTGCCAGCAGTTACTTACCAGGGGAGGGCACTGAAGCTTTCTTT	CASSYLPGEGTEAFF
TRBV6-2/TRBV6-3	NA	TRBD1	TRBJ2-7	TGTGCCAGCAGTCCCTCCGGGACAGGGGGCGACGAGCAGTACTTC	CASSPSGTGGDEQYF
TRBV6-4	few	TRBD1	TRBJ1-2	TGTGCCAGCAGTGTCTCGGGGACAGGTGTATATGGCTACACCTTC	CASSVSGTGVYGYTF
TRBV7-9	NA	NA	TRBJ2-7	TGTGCCAGCAGCTTAATAAACATCCAGTACTTC	CASSLINIQYF
TRBV7-9	NA	TRBD1	TRBJ1-4	TGTGCCAGCAGCCTCAGGGGGCTGGGTGAAAAACTGTTTTTT	CASSLRGLGEKLFF
TRBV27	NA	TRBD1	TRBJ2-7	TGTGCCAGCAGTATCGGGACAGCCTACGAGCAGTACTTC	CASSIGTAYEQYF
TRBV30	NA	NA	TRBJ1-2	TGTGCCTGGAGTGTACCCCCAGTCTATGGCTACACCTTC	CAWSVPPVYGYTF
TRBV18	NA	TRBD1	TRBJ2-1	TGTGCCAGCTCACCGTCACAGGGGGAGTCTTTCGACAATGAGCAGTTCTTC	CASSPSQGESFDNEQFF
TRBV30	NA	NA	TRBJ2-7	TGTGCCTGGGCACTGGGAGGGGGGACCTACGAGCAGTACTTC	CAWALGGGTYEQYF
TRBV2	NA	NA	TRBJ1-5	TGTGCCAGCAGTGTAGAAAGCAATCAGCCCCAGCATTTT	CASSVESNQPQHF
TRBV5-6	NA	TRBD1	TRBJ2-3	TGTGCCAGCAGCTTAAGGACAGGGGTGACAGATACGCAGTATTTT	CASSLRTGVTDTQYF
TRBV19	NA	NA	TRBJ1-4	TGTGCCAGTAGTTACCTACAGGGTTCTAATGAAAAACTGTTTTTT	CASSYLQGSNEKLFF
TRBV6-1	NA	NA	TRBJ1-4	TGTGCCAGCAGTGAATACGGGTCCCGGGGTGAAAAACTGTTTTTT	CASSEYGSRGEKLFF
TRBV27	NA	TRBD1	TRBJ2-6	TGTGCCAGCAGGCCGAGGACAGGGAGGTTAGCTGGGGCCAACGTCCTGACTTTC	CASRPRTGRLAGANVLTF
TRBV6-4	NA	TRBD2	TRBJ2-3	TGTGCCAGCAGTGACTCCTCTCCGGGACTAGCGGGAGGAGCGGGCACAGATACGCAGTATTTT	CASSDSSPGLAGGAGTDTQYF
TRBV4-2	NA	TRBD1	TRBJ2-1	TGTGCCAGCAGCCAAGATCTAGGACAGGGGAGATCTGAGCAGTTCTTC	CASSQDLGQGRSEQFF
TRBV28	NA	TRBD1	TRBJ1-5	TGTGCCAGCAGTTTAATGTACAGGGGGCGGATTCAGCCCCAGCATTTT	CASSLMYRGRIQPQHF
TRBV7-2	NA	NA	TRBJ2-3	TGTGCCAGCAGCTTAGAAAGGGGATCGACAGATACGCAGTATTTT	CASSLERGSTDTQYF
TRBV2	NA	NA	TRBJ1-4	TGTGCCAGCAGTTCTGGGAGGGCAACTAATGAAAAACTGTTTTTT	CASSSGRATNEKLFF
TRBV10-3	NA	NA	TRBJ1-1	TGTGCCATCAACCCGGGTGCTGGCACTGAAGCTTTCTTT	CAINPGAGTEAFF
TRBV7-2	NA	NA	TRBJ1-3	TGTGCCAGCAGTCCCCAGGGATACACCATATATTTT	CASSPQGYTIYF
TRBV5-4	NA	NA	TRBJ1-2	TGTGCCAGCAGCTTCGGAGCGCCAGCTAACTATGGCTACACCTTC	CASSFGAPANYGYTF
TRBV28	NA	TRBD1	TRBJ1-2	TGTGCCAGCAGCTTAAGACAGGGGGCGCGAGGCTACACCTTC	CASSLRQGARGYTF
TRBV4-3	NA	TRBD1	TRBJ1-1	TGCGCCAGCAGCCGGTACAGGGGTTCTGAAGCTTTCTTT	CASSRYRGSEAFF
TRBV4-1	NA	TRBD1	TRBJ1-2	TGCGCCAGCAGCCAAGACAGGGGGCGCGGTGGCTACACCTTC	CASSQDRGRGGYTF
TRBV3-1/TRBV3-2	NA	NA	TRBJ1-6	TGTGCCAGCAGCCAAACCATACAAGTCTATAATTCACCCCTCCACTTT	CASSQTIQVYNSPLHF
TRBV11-3	NA	TRBD1	TRBJ2-5	TGTGCCAGCAGCTTTGGGACAGGATGGCCCCAGTACTTC	CASSFGTGWPQYF
TRBV9	NA	NA	TRBJ2-5	TGTGCCAGCAGCGTAGGGGAGGACCGGGCGACCCAGTACTTC	CASSVGEDRATQYF
TRBV24-1	NA	TRBD2	TRBJ2-1	TGTGCCACCAGTGAGATTGGGGCTAGCGGGGCGACCCGCGGTGAGCAGTTCTTC	CATSEIGASGATRGEQFF
TRBV19	NA	NA	TRBJ2-3	TGTGCCAGTAGTATAGTTCTCCAGGGTTCCCGATATTTT	CASSIVLQGSRYF
TRBV7-2	NA	NA	TRBJ1-5	TGTGCCAGCAGCTCCCAAGGGGCAGGAACCAATCAGCCCCAGCATTTT	CASSSQGAGTNQPQHF
TRBV25-1	NA	TRBD1	TRBJ1-2	TGTGCCAGCTGCCCCCGGGACAGGGGCAGTTTGGGTGGCTACACCTTC	CASCPRDRGSLGGYTF
TRBV4-3	NA	NA	TRBJ1-4	TGCGCCAGCAGCCGGGAGAATGAAAAACTGTTTTTT	CASSRENEKLFF
TRBV7-3	NA	NA	TRBJ1-1	TGTGCCAGCAGCAATAACGGAGGGGCTGGCACTGAAGCTTTCTTT	CASSNNGGAGTEAFF
TRBV18	few	NA	TRBJ1-2	TGTGCCAGCTCACACTACGGAGGTGGCTACACCTTC	CASSHYGGGYTF
TRBV19	NA	TRBD2	TRBJ2-2	TGTGCCAGTACCTCCAAGGAGGGACTAGGGGTACCCGGGGAGCTGTTTTTT	CASTSKEGLGVPGELFF
TRBV7-9	NA	NA	TRBJ2-7	TGTGCCAGCAGCCCCTTGACCGGGACTTACTCCTACGAGCAGTACTTC	CASSPLTGTYSYEQYF
TRBV10-2	NA	NA	TRBJ2-7	TGCGCCAGCAGTGAGGGTGGGGGGGAGCAGTACTTC	CASSEGGGEQYF
TRBV19	NA	TRBD2	TRBJ2-7	TGTGCCAGTAGTTGGACGGGAGGCTCCTACGAGCAGTACTTC	CASSWTGGSYEQYF
TRBV6-6	NA	TRBD2	TRBJ2-2	TGTGCCAGCAGTCTCAGCGGGGGGAGCCCCACCGGGGAGCTGTTTTTT	CASSLSGGSPTGELFF
TRBV11-3	NA	NA	TRBJ1-4	TGTGCCAGCAGCTCAACGAGCCCCCTTGGGCGTACTAATGAAAAACTGTTTTTT	CASSSTSPLGRTNEKLFF
TRBV4-1	once	NA	TRBJ1-5	TGCGCCAGCAGTCCGATGATAGGGGTCGGCAATCAGCCCCAGCATTTT	CASSPMIGVGNQPQHF
TRBV20-1	few	NA	TRBJ2-3	TGCAGTGTGGGGGTGGGGGCTGCGCAGTATTTT	CSVGVGAAQYF
TRBV7-2	NA	NA	TRBJ1-1	TGTGCCAGCAGCCCAGGTGGAATGAACACTGAAGCTTTCTTT	CASSPGGMNTEAFF
TRBV11-2	NA	NA	TRBJ1-5	TGTGCCAGCAGCCGTTATAGCAATCAGCCCCAGCATTTT	CASSRYSNQPQHF
TRBV4-3	NA	NA	TRBJ1-6	TGCGCCAGCAGCCAAGTTTTGGAGAATAATTCACCCCTCCACTTT	CASSQVLENNSPLHF
TRBV20-1	NA	TRBD1	TRBJ1-2	TGCAGTGCTAGTCGACTATCCGGGACAGGCTTTTATGGCTACACCTTC	CSASRLSGTGFYGYTF
TRBV6-5	NA	NA	TRBJ1-2	TGTGCCAGCAGTACGAACACAGCCGCCTACTATGGCTACACCTTC	CASSTNTAAYYGYTF
TRBV12-5	NA	NA	TRBJ1-4	TGTGCTAGTGCCTCTACCAACAGCAATAATGAAAAACTGTTTTTT	CASASTNSNNEKLFF
TRBV19	few	TRBD1	TRBJ2-6	TGTGCCAGTAGTAGAACCACCGGGACAGGGAGTGGGGCCAACGTCCTGACTTTC	CASSRTTGTGSGANVLTF
TRBV5-8	NA	TRBD1	TRBJ1-6	TGTGCCAGCAGCCCGACCGGACAGGGTCCCCACTTT	CASSPTGQGPHF
TRBV4-1	once	NA	TRBJ1-4	TGCGCCAGCAGCCGAATGGCAGGGGCCTTTAATGAAAAACTGTTTTTT	CASSRMAGAFNEKLFF
TRBV6-5	NA	NA	TRBJ1-6	TGTGCCAGCAACGAGGGTAGGGATAATTCACCCCTCCACTTT	CASNEGRDNSPLHF
TRBV5-1	NA	NA	TRBJ2-5	TGTGCCAGCAGCTTACAGGGGAGGAAAGAGACCCAGTACTTC	CASSLQGRKETQYF
TRBV7-3	NA	NA	TRBJ2-1	TGTGCCAGCAGCTTATCCCGACTTGCCAATGAGCAGTTCTTC	CASSLSRLANEQFF
TRBV10-1	NA	TRBD1	TRBJ1-1	TGCGCCAGCAGGACAGGGGGCGACTTGATGAACACTGAAGCTTTCTTT	CASRTGGDLMNTEAFF
TRBV6-5	NA	NA	TRBJ1-3	TGTGCCAGCAGCAGCGGGGCCTCTGGAAACACCATATATTTT	CASSSGASGNTIYF
TRBV28	NA	TRBD1	TRBJ1-6	TGTGCCAGCAGCTGGACAGGGTTATCACCCCTCCACTTT	CASSWTGLSPLHF
TRBV12-3/TRBV12-4	NA	NA	TRBJ2-2	TGTGCCAGCAGACAAACGAACACCGGGGAGCTGTTTTTT	CASRQTNTGELFF
TRBV2	NA	TRBD1	TRBJ2-3	TGTGCCAGCAGTGAAGGACAGGGAATAACGCAGTATTTT	CASSEGQGITQYF